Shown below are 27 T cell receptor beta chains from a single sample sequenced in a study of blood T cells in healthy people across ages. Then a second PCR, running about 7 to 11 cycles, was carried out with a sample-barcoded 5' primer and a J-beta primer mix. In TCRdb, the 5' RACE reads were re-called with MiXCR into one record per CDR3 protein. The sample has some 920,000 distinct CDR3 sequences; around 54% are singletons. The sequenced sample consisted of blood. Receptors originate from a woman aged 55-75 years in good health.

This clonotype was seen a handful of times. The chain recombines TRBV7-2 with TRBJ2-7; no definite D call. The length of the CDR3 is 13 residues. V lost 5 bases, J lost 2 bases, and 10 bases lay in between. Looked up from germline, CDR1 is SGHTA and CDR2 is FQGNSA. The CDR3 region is CASSPRLTYEQYF. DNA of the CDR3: TGTGCCAGCAGCCCTCGGCTAACCTACGAGCAGTACTTC.

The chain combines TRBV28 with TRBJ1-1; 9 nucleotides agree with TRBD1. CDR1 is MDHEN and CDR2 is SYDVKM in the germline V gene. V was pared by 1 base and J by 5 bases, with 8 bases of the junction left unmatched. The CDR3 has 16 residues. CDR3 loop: CASSLFGQGLGTEAFF. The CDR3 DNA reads TGTGCCAGCAGTTTATTCGGACAGGGGCTGGGGACTGAAGCTTTCTTT.

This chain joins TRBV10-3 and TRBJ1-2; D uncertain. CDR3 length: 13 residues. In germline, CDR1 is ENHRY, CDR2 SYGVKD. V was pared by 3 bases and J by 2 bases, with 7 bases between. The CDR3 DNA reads TGTGCCATCAGTGAAGAGAGAAACTATGGCTACACCTTC. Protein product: CAISEERNYGYTF.

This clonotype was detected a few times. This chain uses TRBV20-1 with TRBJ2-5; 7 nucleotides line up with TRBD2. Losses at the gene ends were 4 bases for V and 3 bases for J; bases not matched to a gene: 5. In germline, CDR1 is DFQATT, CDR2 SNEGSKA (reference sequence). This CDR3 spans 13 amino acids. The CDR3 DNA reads TGCAGTGCTAACGGGCTAGCGGAAGAGACCCAGTACTTC. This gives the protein CSANGLAEETQYF.

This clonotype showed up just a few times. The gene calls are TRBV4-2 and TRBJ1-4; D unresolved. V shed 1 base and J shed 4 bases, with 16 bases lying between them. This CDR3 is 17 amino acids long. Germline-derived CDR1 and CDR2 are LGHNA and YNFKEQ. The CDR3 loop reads CASSQGDISDYNEKLFF. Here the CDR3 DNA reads TGTGCCAGCAGCCAAGGAGATATATCCGATTATAATGAAAAACTGTTTTTT.

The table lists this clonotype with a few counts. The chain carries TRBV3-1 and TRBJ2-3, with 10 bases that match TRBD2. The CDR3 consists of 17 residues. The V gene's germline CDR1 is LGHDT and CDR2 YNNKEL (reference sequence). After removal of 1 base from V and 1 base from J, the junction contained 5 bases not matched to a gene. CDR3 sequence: CASSQVSGTSGTDTQYF. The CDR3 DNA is TGTGCCAGCAGCCAAGTCTCCGGGACTAGCGGCACAGATACGCAGTATTTT.

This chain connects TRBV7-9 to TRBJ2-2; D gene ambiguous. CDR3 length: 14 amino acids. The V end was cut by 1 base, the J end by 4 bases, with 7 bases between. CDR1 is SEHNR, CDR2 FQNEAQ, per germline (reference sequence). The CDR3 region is CASSLGHATGELFF. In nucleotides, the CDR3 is TGTGCCAGCAGCTTAGGACACGCCACCGGGGAGCTGTTTTTT.

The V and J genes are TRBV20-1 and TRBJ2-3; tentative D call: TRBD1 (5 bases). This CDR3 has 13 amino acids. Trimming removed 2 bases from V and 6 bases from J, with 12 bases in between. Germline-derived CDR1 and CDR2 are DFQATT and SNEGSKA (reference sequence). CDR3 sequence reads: CSARQGGRDTQYF. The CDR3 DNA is TGCAGTGCTAGACAGGGCGGTAGGGATACGCAGTATTTT.

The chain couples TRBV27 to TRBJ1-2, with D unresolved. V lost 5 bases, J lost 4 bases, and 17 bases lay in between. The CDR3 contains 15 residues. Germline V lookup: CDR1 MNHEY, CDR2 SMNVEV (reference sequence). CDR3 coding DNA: TGTGCCAGCAGTCAACGGCCCGCTCTGATCTATGGCTACACCTTC. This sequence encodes CASSQRPALIYGYTF.

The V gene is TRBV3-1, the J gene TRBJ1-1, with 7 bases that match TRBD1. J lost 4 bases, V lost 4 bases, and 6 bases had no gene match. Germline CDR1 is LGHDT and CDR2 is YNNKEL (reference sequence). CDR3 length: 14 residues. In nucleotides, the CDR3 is TGTGCCAGCAGCCGATCAGGGGGGGCCACTGAAGCTTTCTTT. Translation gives CASSRSGGATEAFF.

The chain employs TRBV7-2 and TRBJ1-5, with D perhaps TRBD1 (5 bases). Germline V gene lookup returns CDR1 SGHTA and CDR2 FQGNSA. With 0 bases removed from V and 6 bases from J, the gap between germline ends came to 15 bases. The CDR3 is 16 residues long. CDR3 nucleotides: TGTGCCAGCAGCTTAGCGCCGGGGGGGGGAGGTCAGCCCCAGCATTTT. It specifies CASSLAPGGGGQPQHF.

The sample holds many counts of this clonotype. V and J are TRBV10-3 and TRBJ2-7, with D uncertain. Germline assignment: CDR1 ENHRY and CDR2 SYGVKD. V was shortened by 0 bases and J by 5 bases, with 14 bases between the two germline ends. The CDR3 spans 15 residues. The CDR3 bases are TGTGCCATCAGTGAGTCAGTAAATCAAAGGGACGAGCAGTACTTC. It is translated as CAISESVNQRDEQYF.

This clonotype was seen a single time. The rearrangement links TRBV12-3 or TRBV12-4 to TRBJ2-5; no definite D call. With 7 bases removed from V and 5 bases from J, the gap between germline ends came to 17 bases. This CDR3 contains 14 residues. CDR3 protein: CASKRVGLGETQYF. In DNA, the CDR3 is TGTGCCAGCAAGAGAGTGGGATTGGGGGAGACCCAGTACTTC.

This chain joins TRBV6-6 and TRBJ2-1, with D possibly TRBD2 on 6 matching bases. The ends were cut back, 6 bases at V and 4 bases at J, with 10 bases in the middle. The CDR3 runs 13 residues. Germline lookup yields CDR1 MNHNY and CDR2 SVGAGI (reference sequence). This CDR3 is CASSGGIYNEQFF. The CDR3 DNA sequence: TGTGCCAGCAGCGGGGGTATATACAATGAGCAGTTCTTC.

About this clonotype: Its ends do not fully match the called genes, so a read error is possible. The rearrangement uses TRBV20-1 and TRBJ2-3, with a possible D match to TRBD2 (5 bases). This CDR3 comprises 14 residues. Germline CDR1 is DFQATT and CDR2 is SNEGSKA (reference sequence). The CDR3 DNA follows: TGCAGTGCTAAAAGCGGACGCAACACAGATACGCGGTATTTT. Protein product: CSAKSGRNTDTRYF.

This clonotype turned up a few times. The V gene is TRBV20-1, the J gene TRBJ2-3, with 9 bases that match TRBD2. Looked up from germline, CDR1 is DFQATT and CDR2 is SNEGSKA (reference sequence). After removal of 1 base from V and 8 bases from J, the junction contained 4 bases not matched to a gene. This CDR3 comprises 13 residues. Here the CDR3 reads CSARVAGVSTQYF. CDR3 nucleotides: TGCAGTGCTAGAGTAGCGGGAGTCAGTACGCAGTATTTT.

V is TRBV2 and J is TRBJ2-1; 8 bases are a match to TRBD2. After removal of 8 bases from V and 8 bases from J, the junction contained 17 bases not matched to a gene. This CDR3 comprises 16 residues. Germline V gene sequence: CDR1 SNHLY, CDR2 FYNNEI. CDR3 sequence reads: CASGLAPTLPFDEQFF. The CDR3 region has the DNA TGTGCCAGCGGACTAGCCCCCACCCTGCCGTTCGATGAGCAGTTCTTC.

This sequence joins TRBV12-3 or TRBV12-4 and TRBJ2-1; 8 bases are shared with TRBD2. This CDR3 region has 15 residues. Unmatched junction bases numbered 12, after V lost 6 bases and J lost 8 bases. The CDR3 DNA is TGTGCCAGCAGCCAAGTGGCTAGCGGGCATCATGAGCAGTTCTTC. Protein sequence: CASSQVASGHHEQFF.

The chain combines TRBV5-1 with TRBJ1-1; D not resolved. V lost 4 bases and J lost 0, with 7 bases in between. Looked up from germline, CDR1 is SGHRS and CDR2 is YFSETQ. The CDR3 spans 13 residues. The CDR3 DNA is TGCGCCAGCAGCCGTATCCTGAACACTGAAGCTTTCTTT. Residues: CASSRILNTEAFF.

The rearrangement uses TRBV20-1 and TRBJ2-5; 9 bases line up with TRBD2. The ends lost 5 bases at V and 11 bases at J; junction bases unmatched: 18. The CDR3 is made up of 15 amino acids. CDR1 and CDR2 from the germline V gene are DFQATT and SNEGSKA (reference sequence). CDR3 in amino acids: CSAQDWAGGGNEQYF. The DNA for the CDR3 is TGCAGTGCTCAGGACTGGGCGGGAGGGGGCAATGAGCAGTACTTC.

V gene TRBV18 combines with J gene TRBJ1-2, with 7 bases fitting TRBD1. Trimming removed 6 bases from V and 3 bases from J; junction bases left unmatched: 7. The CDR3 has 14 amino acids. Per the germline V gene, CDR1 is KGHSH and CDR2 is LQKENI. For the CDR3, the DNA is TGTGCCAGCTCTCGGACAGGCCCCGACTATGGCTACACCTTC. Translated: CASSRTGPDYGYTF.

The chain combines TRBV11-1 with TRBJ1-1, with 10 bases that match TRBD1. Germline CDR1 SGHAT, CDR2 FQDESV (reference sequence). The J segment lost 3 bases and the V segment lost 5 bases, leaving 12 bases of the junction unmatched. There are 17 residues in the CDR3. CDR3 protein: CASSPSRDRGWDTEAFF. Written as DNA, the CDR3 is TGTGCCAGCAGCCCGTCCCGGGACAGGGGTTGGGACACTGAAGCTTTCTTT. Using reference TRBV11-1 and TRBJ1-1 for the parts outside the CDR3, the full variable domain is EAEVAQSPRYKITEKSQAVAFWCDPISGHATLYWYRQILGQGPELLVQFQDESVVDDSQLPKDRFSAERLKGVDSTLKIQPAELGDSAMYLCASSPSRDRGWDTEAFFGQGTRLTVV.

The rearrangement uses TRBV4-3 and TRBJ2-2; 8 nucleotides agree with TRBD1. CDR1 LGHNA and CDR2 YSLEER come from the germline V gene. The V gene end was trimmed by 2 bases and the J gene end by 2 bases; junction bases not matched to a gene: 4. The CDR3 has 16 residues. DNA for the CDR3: TGCGCCAGCAGCCAATTGACAGGGGCTAACACCGGGGAGCTGTTTTTT. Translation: CASSQLTGANTGELFF.

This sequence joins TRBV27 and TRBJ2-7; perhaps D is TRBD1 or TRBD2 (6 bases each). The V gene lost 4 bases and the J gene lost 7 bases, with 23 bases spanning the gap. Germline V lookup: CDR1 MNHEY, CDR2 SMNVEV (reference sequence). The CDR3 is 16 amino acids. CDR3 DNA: TGTGCCAGCAGTTCCCGGGGGCATAGCTCCTACAATGAGCAGTACTTC. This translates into CASSSRGHSSYNEQYF.

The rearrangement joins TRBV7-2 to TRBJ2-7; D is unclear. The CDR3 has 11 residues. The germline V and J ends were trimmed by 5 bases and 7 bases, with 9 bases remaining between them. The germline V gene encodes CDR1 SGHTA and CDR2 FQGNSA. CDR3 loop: CASSQSVEQYF. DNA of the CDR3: TGTGCCAGCAGCCAATCCGTGGAGCAGTACTTC.

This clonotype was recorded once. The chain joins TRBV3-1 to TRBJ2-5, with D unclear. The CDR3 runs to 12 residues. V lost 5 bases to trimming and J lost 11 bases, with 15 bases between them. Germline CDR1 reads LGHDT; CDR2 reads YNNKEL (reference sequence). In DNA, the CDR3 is TGTGCCAGCAGCAACAGCTACAATGAGCAGTACTTC. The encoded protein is CASSNSYNEQYF.

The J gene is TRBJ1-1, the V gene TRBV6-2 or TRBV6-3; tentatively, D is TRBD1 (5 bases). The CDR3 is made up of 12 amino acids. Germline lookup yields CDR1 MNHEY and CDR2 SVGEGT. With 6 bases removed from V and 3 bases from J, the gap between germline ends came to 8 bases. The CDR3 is CASRVRDTEAFF. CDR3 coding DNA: TGTGCCAGCAGGGTCAGGGACACTGAAGCTTTCTTT.